The entry below describes one T cell receptor (beta chain). This clonotype has a handful of counts. Its specific antigen is unknown. The record has no base qualities; no much larger clone is one base away. The data were obtained in a study of T cells after yellow fever vaccination (dated by TCRdb to the late 2010s). Notes on the research overall: Libraries from fractions with low cell numbers were prepared with the SMART-Seq v4 Ultra Low Input RNA kit. To follow T-cell clones before and after both primary and booster YFV17D yellow fever vaccination, bulk TCR alpha and beta repertoires underwent longitudinal sequencing. Two healthy male donors, one aged 18 to 29 and one aged 30 to 40 years, were included in the cohort. Blood samples were taken at several timepoints before and after primary and secondary immunization, and bulk PBMC replicates and cell subsets were isolated. Points the paper makes about the study in general: Because only a couple of donors were included in the study, the extent to which the findings can be generalized is limited. A small share of clonotypes was detected in both CD4 and CD8 compartments, with the overlap likely arising from convergent recombination. Because abundant contaminating clonotypes from the bulk population could be contained in FACS-sorted repertoires, computational filtering was required. After the booster, most clones that had expanded after primary vaccination were detected again (about 95% of CD4 and 88% of CD8), suggesting broad maintenance of memory. Compared with the primary T-cell response, the secondary T-cell response was faster but weaker, reaching its peak on day 5 rather than on day 15.

The treatment or condition label, read with the paper, signifies: live attenuated yellow fever vaccine strain. A standard Ficoll-Paque protocol was used to isolate PBMCs from peripheral blood. CD4 and CD8 T-cell fractions were isolated with Dynabeads CD4 and CD8 positive selection kits. TriZol was used to extract RNA from bulk PBMCs, CD4 and CD8 fractions, and dextramer-positive and dextramer-negative fractions. Reads for this sample came from an Illumina NovaSeq 6000. TCR cDNA was made using 5'RACE template switching, a step that added a universal primer site and unique molecular identifiers. Priming of cDNA synthesis was performed from both the TCR alpha and TCR beta constant segments. Two PCR steps were used to amplify libraries, with sample barcodes and sequencing adapters being added in the second step. Sequencing of the libraries was done on either Illumina HiSeq 2500 (2x100 bp) or NovaSeq (2x150 bp). The authors' pipeline ran thus. MIGEC handled demultiplexing of reads and collapsing into UMI consensus sequences, while MiXCR performed V(D)J alignment. Using edgeR on replicate PBMC samples, clonotypes were called vaccine-responding if FDR was below 0.01 and the log2 fold change was above 5 up to day 15. CD4 or CD8 identity was assigned to each bulk clonotype according to whether the clonotype was present at higher abundance in the sequenced CD4 repertoire or the sequenced CD8 repertoire. TCRdb itself trimmed the public reads at Q25 with fastp, ran MiXCR and retained productive beta chains. Each CDR3 protein gets just one entry, which takes the most common genes and DNA from the rows behind it. TCRdb, rather than the study authors, made the V and J calls. The sample records roughly 190,000 distinct CDR3 sequences, approximately 9.9% of which are singletons. Of the sample, 36% is held by the ten largest clones.

The trim is 3 bases for V and 4 bases for J, with a gap of 13 bases between the germline ends. CDR1 SGHVS and CDR2 FNYEAQ were looked up in the germline V gene. The CDR3 measures 16 amino acids from cysteine to phenylalanine. Here the CDR3 DNA is all that survives: 48 bases in frame from base 1. Source: CD8+ T cells sorted from PBMCs, taken 15 days after the yellow fever booster vaccination. This TCR came from a man aged 18-30 years who received the YFV17D yellow fever vaccine. The chain employs TRBV7-6 and TRBJ2-6; TRBD2 is a possible D gene, resting on 7 matching bases. The sequenced DNA: TGTGCCAGCAGCTTGAGGGGGGGTCCCGGGGCCAACGTCCTGACTTTC. The resulting protein is CASSLRGGPGANVLTF.